The present entry profiles one T cell receptor (beta chain) with its context. This specimen comes from a study of T-cell reconstitution after alpha-beta-depleted transplantation in children. The authors prepared the TCRbeta library with unique molecular identifiers. TCRdb recomputed calls from the PCR reads with MiXCR, one row per CDR3 protein. The sample records hundreds of thousands of distinct CDR3 sequences, over 9.5% being singletons. The TCR originated in a human donor who donated a stem cell graft to a child with acute myeloid leukemia. The source material was PBMCs from the stem cell graft donor, sampled from the stem cell graft.

The DNA for the CDR3 is TGCAGTGCTCCACTGGGGGGTCTGGCCTACAATGAGCAGTTCTTC. Translation: CSAPLGGLAYNEQFF. This chain links TRBV20-1 with TRBJ2-1; possibly TRBD2 for D (6 bases). V shed 5 bases and J shed 2 bases, with 16 bases lying between them. The germline CDR1 and CDR2 sequences are DFQATT and SNEGSKA (reference sequence). The CDR3 loop spans 15 amino acids.